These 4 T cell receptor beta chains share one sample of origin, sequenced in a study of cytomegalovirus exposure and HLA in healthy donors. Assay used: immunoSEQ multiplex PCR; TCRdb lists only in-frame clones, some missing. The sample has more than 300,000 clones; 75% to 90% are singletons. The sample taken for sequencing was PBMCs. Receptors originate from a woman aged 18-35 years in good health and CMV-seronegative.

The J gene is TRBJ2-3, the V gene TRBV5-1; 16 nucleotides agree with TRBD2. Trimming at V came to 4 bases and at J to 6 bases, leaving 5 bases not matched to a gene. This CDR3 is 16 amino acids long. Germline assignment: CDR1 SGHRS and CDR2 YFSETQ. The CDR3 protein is CASSPGTSGGADTQYF. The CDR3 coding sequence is TGCGCCAGCAGCCCGGGGACTAGCGGGGGGGCGGATACGCAGTATTTT.

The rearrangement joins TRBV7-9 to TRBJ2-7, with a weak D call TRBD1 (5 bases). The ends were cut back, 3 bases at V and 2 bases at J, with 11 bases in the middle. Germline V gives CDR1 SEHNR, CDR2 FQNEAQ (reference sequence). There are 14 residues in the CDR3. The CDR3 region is CASSLTVPAYEQYF. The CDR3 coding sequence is TGTGCCAGCAGCTTGACAGTTCCAGCCTACGAGCAGTACTTC.

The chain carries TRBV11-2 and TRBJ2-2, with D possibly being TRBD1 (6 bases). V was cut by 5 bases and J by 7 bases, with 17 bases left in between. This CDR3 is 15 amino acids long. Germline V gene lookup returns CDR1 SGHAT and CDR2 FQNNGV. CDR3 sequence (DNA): TGTGCCAGCAGCAAATTTCAGGGGTGGAACGGGGAGCTGTTTTTT. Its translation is CASSKFQGWNGELFF.

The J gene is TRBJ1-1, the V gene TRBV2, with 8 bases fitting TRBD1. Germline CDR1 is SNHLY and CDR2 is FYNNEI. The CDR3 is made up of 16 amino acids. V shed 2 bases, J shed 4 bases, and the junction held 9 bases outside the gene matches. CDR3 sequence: CASSEQTGVWGTEAFF. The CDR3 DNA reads TGTGCCAGCAGTGAACAGACAGGGGTGTGGGGCACTGAAGCTTTCTTT.